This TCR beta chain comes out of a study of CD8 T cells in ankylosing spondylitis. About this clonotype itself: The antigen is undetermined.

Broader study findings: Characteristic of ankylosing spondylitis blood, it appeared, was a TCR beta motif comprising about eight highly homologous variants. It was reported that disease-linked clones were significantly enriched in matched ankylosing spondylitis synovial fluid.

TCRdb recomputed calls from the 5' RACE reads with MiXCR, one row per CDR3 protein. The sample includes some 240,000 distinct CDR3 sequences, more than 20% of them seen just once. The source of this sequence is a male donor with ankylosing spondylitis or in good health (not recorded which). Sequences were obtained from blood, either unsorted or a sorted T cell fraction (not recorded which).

The chain's CDR3 is CASSRELAKNIQYF. The CDR3 DNA sequence: TGTGCCAGCAGCCGGGAACTAGCCAAAAACATTCAGTACTTC. This chain links TRBV7-2 with TRBJ2-4; D may be TRBD2 (5 bases). The germline gives CDR1 SGHTA, CDR2 FQGNSA. With 5 bases removed from V and 0 bases from J, the gap between germline ends came to 8 bases. The CDR3 extends over 14 amino acids.